One T cell receptor (beta chain) is described in this entry. Its target is not known. Looked up from germline, CDR1 is MDHEN and CDR2 is SYDVKM. This CDR3 is 14 amino acids long. V dropped 3 bases and J dropped 6 bases, with 12 bases sitting between them. These data belong to a study of cytomegalovirus exposure and HLA in healthy donors. Points from the study as a whole: Cytomegalovirus association was listed for 170 or so TCR beta chains. Testing in vitro showed a few CMV-associated chains specific for CMV antigens. Per a later analysis, HLA-associated TCR beta chains showed more clonal expansion than other, equally common TCR beta chains.

Use of 60 Vbeta and 13 Jbeta primers characterized the PCR. TCRdb's table, derived via immunoSEQ multiplex PCR, lists solely in-frame clones and lacks some. Its clone listing holds 150,000 to 250,000 clones. Sequencing was carried out using PBMCs. This rearrangement joins TRBV28 to TRBJ1-5; no clear D. The sequence derives from a boy aged 10-17 years in good health and CMV-seronegative. The CDR3 reads CASSFGEQGQPQHF. The DNA of the CDR3 is TGTGCCAGCAGTTTTGGGGAGCAAGGTCAGCCCCAGCATTTT.